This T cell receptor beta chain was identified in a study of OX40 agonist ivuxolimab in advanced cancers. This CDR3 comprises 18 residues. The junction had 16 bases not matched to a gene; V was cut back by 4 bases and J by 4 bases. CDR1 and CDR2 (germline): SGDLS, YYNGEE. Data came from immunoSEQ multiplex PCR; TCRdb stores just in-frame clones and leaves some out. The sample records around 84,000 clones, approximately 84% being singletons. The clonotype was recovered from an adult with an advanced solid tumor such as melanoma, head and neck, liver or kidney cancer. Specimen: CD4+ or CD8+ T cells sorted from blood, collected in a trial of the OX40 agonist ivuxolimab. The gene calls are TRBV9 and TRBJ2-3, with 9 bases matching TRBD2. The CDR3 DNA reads TGTGCCAGCAGCTTCACCCCACACGTAGCGGGGGCCCCAGATACGCAGTATTTT. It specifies CASSFTPHVAGAPDTQYF.